Described below is a single TCR beta chain sequence and its context. Only one count was recorded for this clonotype. This clone's antigen is unknown. No base qualities exist here, and no much larger clone lies one base off it. One read alone is a weak basis. Sequencing used an Illumina HiSeq 1500. Using fastp trimming at Q25 and MiXCR clonotype assembly, TCRdb reanalyzed the public sequencing data and kept in-frame beta chains. Under each unique CDR3 protein, matching rows form one entry showing the most common genes and DNA. This sample comprises under 40,000 distinct CDR3 sequences, roughly half of them detected only once. The ten largest clones add up to about nine tenths of the sample. V lost 2 bases and J lost 3 bases; the stretch between them is 10 bases long. Its CDR3 holds 14 amino acids, cysteine through phenylalanine. The only DNA kept is the CDR3, 42 bases in frame from the first base. According to the germline V gene, CDR1 reads SGHTA and CDR2 reads FQGTGA.

This specimen's treatment or condition label, per the study, means: in vitro stimulation with specific CMV peptide epitopes to enrich CMV-specific T cells. The source of the sample is a study of T cell repertoires in cytomegalovirus infection (dated by TCRdb to between 2017 and 2020). Regarding the research as a whole: Recently identified HLA-C-restricted CMV epitopes, whose presentation resists viral immunomodulation, were targeted by peptide stimulations together with well-studied HLA-B-restricted epitopes. Donor HLA type was relevant to the analysis, because carriage of CMV infection together with the matching HLA type was indicated by public TCR beta signatures. General study outcomes and caveats: In both this cohort and an independent cohort of over 350 donors, the cumulative frequency of public TCR beta family members distinguished carriers of CMV infection plus the relevant HLA type. In the ex vivo response, HLA-C-restricted CMV-specific TCR beta clonotypes were dominant, and in two of eight donors the single most frequent clonotype came from this HLA-C-restricted group.

The rearranged chain carries TRBV7-3 and TRBJ2-5; too little of a D gene remains to name it. The origin of this receptor is a human donor in good health (CMV status not recorded). Some clones in this sample may be carry-over from other donors' samples. The sample consisted of CD8+ T cells from cultured PBMCs, taken from culture after CMV antigen stimulation. The DNA sequence follows: TGTGCCAGCAGCTTAGAGTGGCCAAAAGAGACCCAGTACTTC. It translates to CASSLEWPKETQYF.